These 18 T cell receptor beta chains originate from one sample sequenced in a study of vaccination effects on CD4 cells after COVID-19. In the ViraFEST assay, antigen-specific CD4+ clonotypes were identified by expansion after peptide-pool stimulation. Following an approximately ten-day culture, CD4+ T cells were purified. A PCR test confirmed that the person had SARS-CoV-2 infection between March and December 2020. Using immunoSEQ multiplex PCR, the repertoire was profiled, and TCRdb retains in-frame clones only, with some absent. Here the sample spans around 40,000 clones, roughly 70% being singletons. Which antigens these TCRs recognize remains unknown. This material consisted of CD4+ T cells from PBMCs cultured with a peptide pool, taken before COVID-19 vaccination. The receptor source for this set is a human donor who had a prior SARS-CoV-2 infection.

The CDR3 region is CASCLGLALADTQYF. The CDR3 DNA follows: TGTGCCAGCTGCCTTGGACTAGCTCTTGCAGATACGCAGTATTTT. The V gene is TRBV2, the J gene TRBJ2-3, with 8 nucleotides matching TRBD2. V lost 8 bases and J lost 4; bases outside the gene matches: 11. Germline V gene data show CDR1 as SNHLY and CDR2 as FYNNEI. The CDR3 loop spans 15 amino acids.

The V gene is TRBV5-1, the J gene TRBJ2-5, with TRBD1 identical over 8 bases. The CDR3 spans 14 residues. Germline V gives CDR1 SGHRS, CDR2 YFSETQ. V shed 0 bases, J shed 5 bases, and the junction held 3 bases outside the gene matches. The CDR3 DNA is TGCGCCAGCAGCTTGGGGACAGGGCAGGAGACCCAGTACTTC. Its protein is CASSLGTGQETQYF.

In its sample, this clone was seen once. This chain connects TRBV18 to TRBJ2-1, with 10 bases aligning to TRBD2. From germline, CDR1 is KGHSH and CDR2 LQKENI. The J segment lost 0 bases and the V segment lost 5 bases, leaving 1 base of the junction unmatched. The CDR3 runs to 15 residues. CDR3 region: CASSASGSSYNEQFF. CDR3 DNA: TGTGCCAGCTCAGCTAGCGGGAGCTCCTACAATGAGCAGTTCTTC.

The rearrangement links TRBV28 to TRBJ2-2, with 10 bases aligning to TRBD1. V shed 5 bases, J shed 9 bases, and the junction held 15 bases outside the gene matches. CDR3 length: 17 residues. Germline V gene data show CDR1 as MDHEN and CDR2 as SYDVKM. This CDR3 is CASSPYPGQGSIRELFF. DNA of the CDR3: TGTGCCAGCAGTCCCTATCCGGGACAGGGGAGTATCAGGGAGCTGTTTTTT.

This chain connects TRBV15 to TRBJ2-1; 7 bases map to TRBD2. This CDR3 region has 16 residues. V lost 7 bases, J lost 4 bases, and 13 bases stayed unmatched. Per the germline V gene, CDR1 is LNHNV and CDR2 is YYDKDF (reference sequence). The CDR3 nucleotides are TGTGCCACCACGTCAGGATCCGCGGGAGAATACAATGAGCAGTTCTTC. Translating gives CATTSGSAGEYNEQFF.

The rearrangement joins TRBV28 to TRBJ1-6; maybe TRBD1 (6 bases). The CDR3 runs to 16 residues. Between the trimmed V and J ends, which lost 5 bases and 7 bases, there was a span of 18 bases. Germline lookup yields CDR1 MDHEN and CDR2 SYDVKM. CDR3 amino acids: CASSLPGATKNSPLHF. DNA for the CDR3: TGTGCCAGCAGTCTACCGGGGGCGACTAAGAATTCACCCCTCCACTTT. The full variable domain, in which reference TRBV28 and TRBJ1-6 provide the parts outside the CDR3, is DVKVTQSSRYLVKRTGEKVFLECVQDMDHENMFWYRQDPGLGLRLIYFSYDVKMKEKGDIPEGYSVSREKKERFSLILESASTNQTSMYLCASSLPGATKNSPLHFGNGTRLTVT.

The chain has TRBV3-1 (or the pseudogene TRBV3-2) and TRBJ1-2; no clear D. This CDR3 has 14 amino acids. Germline lookup yields CDR1 LGHDT and CDR2 YNNKEL (reference sequence). The V end was cut by 1 base, the J end by 7 bases, with 13 bases between. The CDR3 reads CASSQVVSGSGYTF. In DNA form, the CDR3 reads TGTGCCAGCAGCCAAGTTGTATCCGGTAGTGGCTACACCTTC.

This rearrangement joins TRBV18 to TRBJ2-2; tentatively, D is TRBD2 (5 bases). In germline, CDR1 is KGHSH, CDR2 LQKENI. This CDR3 spans 15 amino acids. V lost 3 bases and J 4 bases, leaving 12 bases between the germline ends. The CDR3: CASSPQTSGTGELFF. The DNA of the CDR3 is TGTGCCAGCTCACCCCAGACGAGCGGCACCGGGGAGCTGTTTTTT. The full variable domain, completed using reference TRBV18 and TRBJ2-2, is NAGVMQNPRHLVRRRGQEARLRCSPMKGHSHVYWYRQLPEEGLKFMVYLQKENIIDESGMPKERFSAEFPKEGPSILRIQQVVRGDSAAYFCASSPQTSGTGELFFGEGSRLTVL.

V and J are TRBV4-2 and TRBJ2-1, with 10 positions matching TRBD2. The junction had 0 bases not matched to a gene; V was cut back by 0 bases and J by 4 bases. Germline loops: CDR1 LGHNA, CDR2 YNFKEQ. This CDR3 is built from 15 residues. CDR3 in DNA: TGTGCCAGCAGCCAAGAACTAGCGGGGTACAATGAGCAGTTCTTC. Its protein is CASSQELAGYNEQFF.

This chain connects TRBV6-5 to TRBJ2-4; D is possibly TRBD1 or TRBD2 (5 bases each). Per the germline V gene, CDR1 is MNHEY and CDR2 is SVGAGI. The ends were cut back, 2 bases at V and 2 bases at J, with 10 bases in the middle. This CDR3 region has 15 residues. This chain's CDR3 is CASSYDWGSKNIQYF. The CDR3 DNA follows: TGTGCCAGCAGTTACGACTGGGGGTCCAAAAACATTCAGTACTTC.

This sequence joins TRBV7-3 and TRBJ2-2; 7 positions match TRBD2. The CDR3 extends over 15 amino acids. V lost 1 base to trimming and J lost 3 bases; unmatched junction nucleotides: 2. Germline loops: CDR1 SGHTA, CDR2 FQGTGA. DNA of the CDR3: TGTGCCAGCAGCTTAAGAGGGAGGGACACCGGGGAGCTGTTTTTT. Its translation is CASSLRGRDTGELFF.

The chain has TRBV11-3 and TRBJ1-4; D call uncertain. CDR3 length: 14 residues. V dropped 1 base and J dropped 5 bases, with 8 bases sitting between them. Germline CDR1 and CDR2: SGHNT and YENEEA. The CDR3 loop is CASSLGQRNEKLFF. CDR3 sequence (DNA): TGTGCCAGCAGCTTAGGTCAGAGAAATGAAAAACTGTTTTTT.

The chain employs TRBV5-6 and TRBJ1-2; maybe TRBD1 (5 bases). This CDR3 is built from 17 residues. V dropped 1 base and J dropped 3 bases, with 19 bases sitting between them. The V gene's germline CDR1 is SGHDT and CDR2 YYEEEE. In DNA, the CDR3 is TGTGCCAGCAGCTTGTACCATATCGGGGCGTGGGACTATGGCTACACCTTC. This codes for CASSLYHIGAWDYGYTF.

This clone has only one observation. This chain connects TRBV18 to TRBJ2-1; D gene unclear. Germline V CDR1 and CDR2: KGHSH, LQKENI. There are 15 residues in the CDR3. Trimming removed 2 bases from V and 6 bases from J, with 14 bases in between. The chain's CDR3 is CASSPWTPRPNEQFF. The CDR3 DNA follows: TGTGCCAGCTCACCATGGACGCCGCGGCCCAATGAGCAGTTCTTC.

V and J are TRBV18 and TRBJ1-2; TRBD1 aligns across 9 bases. The V segment lost 3 bases and the J segment 7 bases; nucleotides outside the gene matches: 6. The CDR3 is 14 residues long. CDR1 and CDR2 (germline): KGHSH, LQKENI. The CDR3 sequence is CASSPEGQGSGYTF. CDR3 coding DNA: TGTGCCAGCTCACCCGAGGGACAGGGCTCTGGCTACACCTTC.

The V and J genes are TRBV25-1 and TRBJ2-1; 8 bases map to TRBD2. Looked up from germline, CDR1 is MGHDK and CDR2 is SYGVNS. After removal of 4 bases from V and 2 bases from J, the junction contained 4 bases not matched to a gene. The length of the CDR3 is 15 residues. CDR3 in amino acids: CASSVRRGAYNEQFF. The DNA of the CDR3 is TGTGCCAGCAGTGTTCGGCGGGGGGCCTACAATGAGCAGTTCTTC.

In this sample, this clone turned up a few times. The J gene is TRBJ1-2, the V gene TRBV9; 9 bases are a match to TRBD1. Germline CDR1 is SGDLS and CDR2 is YYNGEE. Trimming at V came to 4 bases and at J to 3 bases, leaving 10 bases not matched to a gene. The CDR3 runs to 16 residues. The CDR3 here is CASSPGTGRRDYGYTF. The CDR3 coding sequence is TGTGCCAGCAGCCCCGGGACAGGGCGTCGGGACTATGGCTACACCTTC. Variable domain in full (rest from reference TRBV9 and TRBJ1-2): DSGVTQTPKHLITATGQRVTLRCSPRSGDLSVYWYQQSLDQGLQFLIQYYNGEERAKGNILERFSAQQFPDLHSELNLSSLELGDSALYFCASSPGTGRRDYGYTFGSGTRLTVV.

The rearrangement links TRBV20-1 to TRBJ2-1; TRBD2 aligns across 10 bases. The CDR3 has 14 residues. CDR1 is DFQATT, CDR2 SNEGSKA, per germline (reference sequence). Trimming removed 3 bases from V and 4 bases from J; junction bases left unmatched: 3. CDR3 in amino acids: CSASPSGGYNEQFF. CDR3 bases: TGCAGTGCTAGTCCTAGCGGGGGATACAATGAGCAGTTCTTC.